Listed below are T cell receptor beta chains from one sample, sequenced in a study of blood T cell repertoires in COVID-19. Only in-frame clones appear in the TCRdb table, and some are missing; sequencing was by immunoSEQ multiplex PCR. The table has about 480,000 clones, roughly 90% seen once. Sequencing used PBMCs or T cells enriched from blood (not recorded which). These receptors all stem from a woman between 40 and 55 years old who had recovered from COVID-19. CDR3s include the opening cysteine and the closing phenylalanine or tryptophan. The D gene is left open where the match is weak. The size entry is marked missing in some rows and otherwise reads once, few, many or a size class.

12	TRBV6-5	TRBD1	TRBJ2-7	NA	CAGATGVHEQYF	TGTGCCGGCGCTACAGGGGTCCACGAGCAGTACTTC
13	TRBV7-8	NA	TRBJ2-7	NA	CASSWNRVGEQYF	TGTGCCAGCAGCTGGAACAGGGTGGGGGAGCAGTACTTC
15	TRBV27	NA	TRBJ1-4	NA	CASSNREHREEKLFF	TGTGCCAGCTCGAACCGGGAGCATAGGGAAGAAAAACTGTTTTTT
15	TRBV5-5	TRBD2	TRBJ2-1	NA	CASSPGLAAYNEQFF	TGTGCCAGCAGCCCGGGACTAGCGGCTTACAATGAGCAGTTCTTC
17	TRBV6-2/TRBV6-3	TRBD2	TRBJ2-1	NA	CASSTDQGLAGGNEQFF	TGTGCCAGCAGTACGGACCAAGGACTAGCGGGAGGAAATGAGCAGTTCTTC
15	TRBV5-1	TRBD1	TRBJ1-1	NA	CASSLDTGGFGEAFF	TGCGCCAGCAGCTTGGATACAGGGGGCTTCGGTGAAGCTTTCTTT
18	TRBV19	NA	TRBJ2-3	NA	CASSMSQAVEEGTDTQYF	TGTGCCAGTAGTATGAGTCAGGCGGTGGAGGAGGGCACAGATACGCAGTATTTT
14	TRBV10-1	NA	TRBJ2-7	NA	CASSDGAGSYEQYF	TGCGCCAGCAGTGATGGGGCAGGTTCCTACGAGCAGTACTTC
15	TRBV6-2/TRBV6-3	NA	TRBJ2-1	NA	CASSYGEASYNEQFF	TGTGCCAGCAGTTACGGGGAGGCCTCCTACAATGAGCAGTTCTTC
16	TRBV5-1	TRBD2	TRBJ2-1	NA	CASSSLPGTRNDEQFF	TGCGCCAGCAGCTCCTTACCCGGGACTAGGAACGATGAGCAGTTCTTC
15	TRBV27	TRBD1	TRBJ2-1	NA	CASNPGTVSYNEQFF	TGTGCCAGCAACCCCGGGACAGTCTCCTACAATGAGCAGTTCTTC
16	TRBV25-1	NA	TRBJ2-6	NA	CASSGTTISGANVLTF	TGTGCCAGCAGTGGGACTACCATCTCTGGGGCCAACGTCCTGACTTTC
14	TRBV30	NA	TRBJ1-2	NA	CAWRWANGLYGYTF	TGTGCCTGGAGGTGGGCTAACGGCCTCTATGGCTACACCTTC
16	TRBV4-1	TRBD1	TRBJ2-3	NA	CASSQELTGGRDTQYF	TGCGCCAGCAGCCAGGAACTCACAGGGGGCAGAGATACGCAGTATTTT
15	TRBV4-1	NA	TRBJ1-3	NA	CASSQGAPVGNTIYF	TGCGCCAGCAGCCAAGGGGCCCCTGTAGGAAACACCATATATTTT
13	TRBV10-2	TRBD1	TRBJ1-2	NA	CASTGATNYGYTF	TGCGCCAGTACAGGGGCCACTAACTATGGCTACACCTTC
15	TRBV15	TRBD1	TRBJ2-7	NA	CATSRDSGQGYEQYF	TGTGCCACCAGCAGAGATTCGGGACAGGGTTACGAGCAGTACTTC
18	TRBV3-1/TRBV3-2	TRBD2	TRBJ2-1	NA	CASSPFPSSGSSYNEQFF	TGTGCCAGCAGCCCTTTCCCATCTAGCGGGAGCTCCTACAATGAGCAGTTCTTC
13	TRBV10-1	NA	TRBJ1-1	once	CASRRESYTEAFF	TGCGCCAGCAGAAGGGAGTCTTACACTGAAGCTTTCTTT
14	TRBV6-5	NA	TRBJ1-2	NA	CASSYMSGEGGYTF	TGTGCCAGCAGCTACATGTCCGGGGAGGGTGGCTACACCTTC
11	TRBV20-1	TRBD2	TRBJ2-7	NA	CSGSSGRPQYF	TGCAGTGGCAGTAGCGGGAGGCCTCAGTACTTC
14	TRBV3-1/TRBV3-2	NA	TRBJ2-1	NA	CASSPRTENNEQFF	TGTGCCAGCAGCCCGAGGACAGAGAACAATGAGCAGTTCTTC
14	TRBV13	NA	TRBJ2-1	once	CASSPTYAGNEQFF	TGTGCCAGCAGCCCCACCTACGCCGGCAATGAGCAGTTCTTC
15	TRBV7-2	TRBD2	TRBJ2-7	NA	CASSPWAGEFYEQYF	TGTGCCAGCAGCCCTTGGGCGGGAGAGTTCTACGAGCAGTACTTC
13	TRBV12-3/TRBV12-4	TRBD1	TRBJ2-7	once	CASSLAGQGEQYF	TGTGCCAGCAGTTTAGCGGGACAGGGCGAGCAGTACTTC
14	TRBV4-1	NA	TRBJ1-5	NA	CASSQEDRNQPQHF	TGCGCCAGCAGCCAAGAGGACAGAAATCAGCCCCAGCATTTT
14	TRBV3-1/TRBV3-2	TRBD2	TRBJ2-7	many	CASSRLAGGNEQYF	TGTGCCAGCAGCCGACTAGCGGGAGGTAACGAGCAGTACTTC
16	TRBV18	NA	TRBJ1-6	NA	CASSPWQGSIDSPLHF	TGTGCCAGCTCACCATGGCAGGGTTCGATCGATTCACCCCTCCACTTT
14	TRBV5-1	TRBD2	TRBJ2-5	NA	CASSLAGGVKTQYF	TGCGCCAGCAGTCTAGCGGGAGGAGTAAAGACCCAGTACTTC
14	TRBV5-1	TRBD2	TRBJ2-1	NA	CASSLVAGADEQFF	TGCGCCAGCAGCTTGGTAGCGGGAGCCGATGAGCAGTTCTTC
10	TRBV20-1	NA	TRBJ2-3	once	CSASRDTQYF	TGCAGTGCTAGCAGGGATACGCAGTATTTT
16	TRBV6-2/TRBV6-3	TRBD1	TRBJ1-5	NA	CASTPLGTGSNQPQHF	TGTGCCAGCACCCCCCTGGGGACAGGGAGCAATCAGCCCCAGCATTTT
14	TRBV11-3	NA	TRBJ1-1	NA	CASRGEGRNTEAFF	TGTGCCTCCCGGGGGGAGGGGAGGAACACTGAAGCTTTCTTT
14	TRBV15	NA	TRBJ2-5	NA	CATSRPGLPETQYF	TGTGCCACCAGCAGACCTGGACTACCAGAGACCCAGTACTTC
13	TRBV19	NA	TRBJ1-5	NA	CASSIQSNQPQHF	TGTGCCAGTAGTATTCAGAGCAATCAGCCCCAGCATTTT
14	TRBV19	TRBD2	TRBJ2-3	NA	CASGSSIRADTQYF	TGTGCAAGCGGGAGCTCGATAAGGGCAGATACGCAGTATTTT
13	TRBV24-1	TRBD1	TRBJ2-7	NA	CATSEDGTGEQYF	TGTGCCACCAGTGAGGATGGGACAGGGGAGCAGTACTTC
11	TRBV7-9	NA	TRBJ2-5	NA	CASSFSETQYF	TGTGCCAGCAGCTTCTCCGAGACCCAGTACTTC
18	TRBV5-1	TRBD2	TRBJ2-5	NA	CASSFQATSGSAQETQYF	TGCGCCAGCAGCTTCCAGGCGACTAGCGGGAGTGCTCAAGAGACCCAGTACTTC
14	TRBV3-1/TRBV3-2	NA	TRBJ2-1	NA	CASSQVGGYNEQFF	TGTGCCAGCAGCCAAGTAGGCGGGTACAATGAGCAGTTCTTC
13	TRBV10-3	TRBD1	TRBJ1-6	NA	CAIALDRDSPLHF	TGTGCCATCGCCTTGGACAGGGATTCACCCCTCCACTTT
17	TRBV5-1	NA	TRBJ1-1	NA	CASSLGGREGWNTEAFF	TGCGCCAGCAGCTTGGGCGGCAGGGAGGGTTGGAACACTGAAGCTTTCTTT
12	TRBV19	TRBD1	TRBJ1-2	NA	CASSRQGPGYTF	TGTGCCAGTAGCCGACAGGGCCCTGGCTACACCTTC